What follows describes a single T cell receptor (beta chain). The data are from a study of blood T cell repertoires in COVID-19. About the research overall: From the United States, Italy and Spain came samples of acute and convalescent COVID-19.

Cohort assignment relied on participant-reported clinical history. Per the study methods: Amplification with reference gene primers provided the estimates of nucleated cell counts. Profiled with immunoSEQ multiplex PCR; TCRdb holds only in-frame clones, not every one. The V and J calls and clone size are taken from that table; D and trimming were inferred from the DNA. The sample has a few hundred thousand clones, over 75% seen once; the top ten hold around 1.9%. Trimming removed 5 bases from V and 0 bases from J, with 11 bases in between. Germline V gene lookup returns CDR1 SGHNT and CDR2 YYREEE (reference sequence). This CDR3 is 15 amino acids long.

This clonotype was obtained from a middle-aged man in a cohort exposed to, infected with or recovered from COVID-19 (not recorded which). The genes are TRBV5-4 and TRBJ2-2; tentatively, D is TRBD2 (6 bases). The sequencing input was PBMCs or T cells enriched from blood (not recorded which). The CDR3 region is CASSSGTANTGELFF. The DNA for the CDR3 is TGTGCCAGCAGTTCCGGGACTGCGAACACCGGGGAGCTGTTTTTT.